The clone carrying this T cell receptor (beta chain) turned up a few times. Its antigen is unknown. Germline CDR1 and CDR2: LGHNA and YNFKEQ. V trimming: 0 bases; J trimming: 7 bases; junction bases outside the gene matches: 5. This CDR3 has 15 amino acids. The sample is drawn from a study of post-analysis software for immune sequencing data. About the research overall: Multiple sclerosis in the patients followed relapsing-remitting, secondary progressive and progressive-relapsing courses.

Findings and limits, study-wide: Co-batched samples clustered tightly together by F measure. Compared with controls, patients had more of roughly five TRBV segments, including TRBV5-6, TRBV5-1 and TRBV20-1. Compared against controls, patients with multiple sclerosis displayed significantly lower normalized Chao1 diversity.

Unique molecular identifiers were present in the TCR beta cDNA libraries. Hundreds of thousands of cDNA molecules came from 1 to 10 million T cells. TCRdb itself ran the PCR reads through MiXCR, one entry per CDR3 protein. This sample carries 750,000 to 950,000 distinct CDR3 sequences, around 53% of them seen once, and the ten largest clones take over 4%. The sequence was obtained from a girl under 18 with multiple sclerosis. The chain employs TRBV4-2 and TRBJ2-4; TRBD2 matches at 8 bases. Specimen: blood. DNA of the CDR3: TGTGCCAGCAGCCAAGATTCGGGACTAGAGAACATTCAGTACTTC. Translating gives CASSQDSGLENIQYF.